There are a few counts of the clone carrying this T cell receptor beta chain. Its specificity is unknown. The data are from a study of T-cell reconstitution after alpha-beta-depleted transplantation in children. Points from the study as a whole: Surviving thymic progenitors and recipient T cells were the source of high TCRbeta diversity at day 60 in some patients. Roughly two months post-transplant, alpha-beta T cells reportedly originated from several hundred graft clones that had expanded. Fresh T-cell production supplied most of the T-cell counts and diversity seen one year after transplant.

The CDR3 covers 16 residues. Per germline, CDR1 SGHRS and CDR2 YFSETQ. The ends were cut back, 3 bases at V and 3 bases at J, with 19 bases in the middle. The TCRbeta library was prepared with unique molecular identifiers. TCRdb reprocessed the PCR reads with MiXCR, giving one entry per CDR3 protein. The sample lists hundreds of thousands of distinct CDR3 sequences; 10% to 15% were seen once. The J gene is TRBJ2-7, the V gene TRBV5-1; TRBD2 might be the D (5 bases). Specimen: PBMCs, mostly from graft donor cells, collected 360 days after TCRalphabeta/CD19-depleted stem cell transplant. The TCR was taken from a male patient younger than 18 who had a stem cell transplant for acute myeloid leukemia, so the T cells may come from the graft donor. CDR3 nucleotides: TGCGCCAGCAGCTGGGGTCGTGAGGGTGTGCGCTACGAGCAGTACTTC. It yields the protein CASSWGREGVRYEQYF.